These 4 T cell receptor beta chains originate from one sample sequenced in a study of cytomegalovirus exposure and HLA in healthy donors. Both 60 Vbeta primers and 13 Jbeta primers went into the PCR. Generated by immunoSEQ multiplex PCR, the TCRdb table keeps only in-frame clones and is missing some. The sample has some 160,000 clones; 60% to 85% are singletons. The material sequenced was PBMCs. The receptor set was obtained from a woman aged 30 to 39 in good health and CMV-seronegative.

This chain uses TRBV5-6 with TRBJ1-5, with a tentative D call TRBD1 (5 bases). The CDR3 runs to 13 residues. V was pared by 0 bases and J by 9 bases, with 10 bases between. Germline CDR1 is SGHDT and CDR2 is YYEEEE. The CDR3 is CASSLGRGWPQHF. CDR3 nucleotide sequence: TGTGCCAGCAGCTTGGGCCGGGGGTGGCCCCAGCATTTT.

This chain links TRBV9 with TRBJ1-2; TRBD1 aligns across 7 bases. The germline V gene has CDR1 SGDLS and CDR2 YYNGEE. The CDR3 is 15 residues long. Unmatched junction bases numbered 10, after V lost 6 bases and J lost 2 bases. This CDR3 reads CASTYGRGRNYGYTF. In DNA form, the CDR3 reads TGTGCCAGCACTTATGGTAGGGGGCGCAACTATGGCTACACCTTC.

The table lists this clone with a count of one. The V and J genes are TRBV6-1 and TRBJ2-2, with D possibly matching TRBD2 (5 bases). In germline, CDR1 is MNHNS, CDR2 SASEGT. Trimming took 1 base from V and 5 from J, leaving 11 bases between them. This CDR3 spans 15 amino acids. DNA for the CDR3: TGTGCCAGCAGTGAAGAGTCACGGAGGACCGGGGAGCTGTTTTTT. Amino acid sequence: CASSEESRRTGELFF.

V usage is TRBV5-1 and J usage is TRBJ2-1; TRBD1 matches at 8 bases. CDR1 is SGHRS and CDR2 is YFSETQ in the germline V gene. V trimming: 4 bases; J trimming: 9 bases; junction bases outside the gene matches: 9. This CDR3 region has 14 residues. CDR3 sequence (DNA): TGCGCCAGCAGCGCCCAGGGGGCGCAGTTTGAGCAGTTCTTC. Its translation is CASSAQGAQFEQFF. Looking up the rest from reference TRBV5-1 and TRBJ2-1 gives the full variable domain: KAGVTQTPRYLIKTRGQQVTLSCSPISGHRSVSWYQQTPGQGLQFLFEYFSETQRNKGNFPGRFSGRQFSNSRSEMNVSTLELGDSALYLCASSAQGAQFEQFFGPGTRLTVL.